Below, one T cell receptor beta chain is given with its context. The data derive from a study of shared clonotypes between healthy human individuals. As for the study in general: Donors were a couple of women and a few men aged 18 to 49.

Trimming cost V 4 bases and J 4 bases, with 20 bases left between them. The germline V gene has CDR1 MNHEY and CDR2 SMNVEV (reference sequence). The CDR3 is 16 amino acids. This table comes from immunoSEQ multiplex PCR, and its TCRdb copy is limited to in-frame clones, with some not included. Of a few million clones listed, 93% are singletons. Positive CCR7 selection of CD45RO-negative cells yielded the naive CD8 cells, and terminally differentiated effector memory CD45RA+ cells were excluded. The V gene is TRBV27, the J gene TRBJ2-7; perhaps TRBD1 as D (6 bases). The source is a man younger than 30 in good health. Some clones in this sample may be carry-over from other donors' samples. The sample was naive CD8+ T cells from PBMCs. The CDR3: CASSSLQGLAFYEQYF. CDR3 coding DNA: TGTGCCAGCAGTTCTCTCCAGGGGTTAGCTTTTTACGAGCAGTACTTC.